The sequence of this TCR beta chain was determined in a study of blood T cell repertoires in COVID-19. Germline-derived CDR1 and CDR2 are KGHDR and SFDVKD. The ends lost 4 bases at V and 4 bases at J; junction bases unmatched: 9. The CDR3 runs to 16 residues. This table comes from immunoSEQ multiplex PCR, and its TCRdb copy is limited to in-frame clones, with some not included. The sample lists 210,000 or so clones; roughly four fifths were seen once. This clone was picked up a small number of times. Other DNA sequences in this specimen translate into the identical CDR3. The rearrangement uses TRBV24-1 and TRBJ2-1, with TRBD2 matching over 7 bases. The receptor comes from a woman aged 45-65 years with active or convalescent COVID-19. The sequenced material came from peripheral blood. Written as DNA, the CDR3 is TGTGCCACCAGTGACCAGACCGGGACTACTTACAATGAGCAGTTCTTC. Translating it yields CATSDQTGTTYNEQFF.